The 29 T cell receptor beta chains presented below share a single source sample, sequenced in a study of blood T cell repertoires in COVID-19. TCRdb's copy holds only in-frame clones and misses some; the assay was immunoSEQ multiplex PCR. The table includes approximately 210,000 clones, roughly 90% detected once. Sequenced input: peripheral blood. Source of these receptors: a woman between 40 and 50 years old with acute or convalescent COVID-19.

The chain couples TRBV7-2 to TRBJ1-5; D gene uncertain. The germline V and J ends were trimmed by 0 bases and 4 bases, with 10 bases remaining between them. Germline-derived CDR1 and CDR2 are SGHTA and FQGNSA. The CDR3 is 15 amino acids. In nucleotides, the CDR3 is TGTGCCAGCAGCTTAGCGTCAGGTCATAATCAGCCCCAGCATTTT. Translated: CASSLASGHNQPQHF.

The chain employs TRBV19 and TRBJ1-5; D is undetermined. Looked up from germline, CDR1 is LNHDA and CDR2 is SQIVND (reference sequence). The CDR3 has 15 residues. Trimming removed 3 bases from V and 2 bases from J, with 11 bases in between. The CDR3 sequence is CASSMEDLGNQPQHF. The CDR3 DNA reads TGTGCCAGTAGTATGGAGGACTTGGGCAATCAGCCCCAGCATTTT.

This chain links TRBV3-1 (or the pseudogene TRBV3-2) with TRBJ1-2; 10 bases align to TRBD1. The V gene's germline CDR1 is LGHDT and CDR2 YNNKEL (reference sequence). The CDR3 sequence is 14 residues long. The junction had 4 bases not matched to a gene; V was cut back by 4 bases and J by 5 bases. The CDR3 region has the DNA TGTGCCAGCAGCCGCGGACAGGGGGAATATGGCTACACCTTC. Its translation: CASSRGQGEYGYTF.

This clone was recorded only once. The chain joins TRBV7-2 to TRBJ2-5; 7 bases line up with TRBD2. The V and J ends lost 4 bases and 5 bases, in that order; junction bases with no gene match: 7. Germline V lookup: CDR1 SGHTA, CDR2 FQGNSA. The CDR3 has 14 residues. Here the CDR3 DNA reads TGTGCCAGCAGCTACGGAGGGGAGGGGGAGACCCAGTACTTC. The encoded protein is CASSYGGEGETQYF.

The rearrangement links TRBV10-3 to TRBJ2-1; TRBD2 aligns across 12 bases. Germline CDR1 ENHRY, CDR2 SYGVKD. The CDR3 loop spans 15 amino acids. The V segment lost 3 bases and the J segment 7 bases; nucleotides outside the gene matches: 4. CDR3 sequence reads: CAISDGLAGGNEQFF. The CDR3 region has the DNA TGTGCCATCAGTGATGGGCTAGCGGGGGGGAATGAGCAGTTCTTC.

This clone appeared once. The chain uses TRBV6-6 and TRBJ1-2, with a weak D call TRBD1 (5 bases). The ends were cut back, 6 bases at V and 4 bases at J, with 9 bases in the middle. The length of the CDR3 is 12 residues. The germline gives CDR1 MNHNY, CDR2 SVGAGI (reference sequence). CDR3 bases: TGTGCCAGCAGCCTCGACAGCTATGGCTACACCTTC. As protein: CASSLDSYGYTF.

The chain links TRBV6-1 to TRBJ2-5; D perhaps matches TRBD2 (6 bases). Germline loops: CDR1 MNHNS, CDR2 SASEGT. CDR3 size: 13 residues. V shed 5 bases and J shed 5 bases, with 12 bases lying between them. CDR3 loop: CASSWRGGETQYF. The CDR3, as DNA: TGTGCCAGCAGTTGGAGGGGTGGGGAGACCCAGTACTTC.

On this clone: Within the sample, other DNA sequences also encode this same CDR3. This chain uses TRBV18 with TRBJ1-2, with 9 bases fitting TRBD1. The germline V gene encodes CDR1 KGHSH and CDR2 LQKENI. V shed 1 base and J 6 bases; nucleotides not matched to a gene: 0. CDR3 size: 13 residues. DNA of the CDR3: TGTGCCAGCTCACCACGGACAGGGGATGGCTACACCTTC. Translated, it gives CASSPRTGDGYTF.

This clone was observed a single time. A junction boundary mismatches the germline segment, possibly from a read error. This chain uses TRBV20-1 with TRBJ2-3; TRBD2 agrees at 11 bases. Germline CDR1 reads DFQATT; CDR2 reads SNEGSKA (reference sequence). The CDR3 consists of 11 residues. This chain's CDR3 is CSASGLAGLSF. For the CDR3, the DNA is TGCAGTGCGTCCGGACTAGCGGGCCTCTCTTTT.

The chain recombines TRBV4-1 with TRBJ1-1, with 10 bases aligning to TRBD1. V trimming: 2 bases; J trimming: 3 bases; junction bases outside the gene matches: 6. Per germline, CDR1 MGHRA and CDR2 YSYEKL. CDR3 size: 16 residues. This CDR3 is CASSQFSGQGHTEAFF. CDR3 sequence (DNA): TGCGCCAGCAGCCAATTCTCGGGACAGGGGCACACTGAAGCTTTCTTT.

Written as DNA, the CDR3 is TGTGCCAGCAGCCAGACAGGACAGGGGGCCAGATCACCCCTCCACTTT. It yields the protein CASSQTGQGARSPLHF. This chain links TRBV3-1 (or the pseudogene TRBV3-2) with TRBJ1-6; 11 bases are shared with TRBD1. The CDR3 runs 16 residues. The V gene's germline CDR1 is LGHDT and CDR2 YNNKEL (reference sequence). V shed 3 bases and J 10 bases; nucleotides not matched to a gene: 8.

The chain combines TRBV18 with TRBJ1-3; perhaps TRBD1 as D (5 bases). The CDR3 sequence is 17 residues long. The V gene lost 2 bases and the J gene lost 2 bases, with 16 bases spanning the gap. CDR1 and CDR2 from the germline V gene are KGHSH and LQKENI. The CDR3 region is CASSPIDAWGAGNTIYF. The CDR3 nucleotides are TGTGCCAGCTCACCAATCGATGCGTGGGGGGCTGGAAACACCATATATTTT.

J is TRBJ2-3 and V is TRBV13; TRBD2 aligns across 9 bases. The V gene end was trimmed by 3 bases and the J gene end by 6 bases; junction bases not matched to a gene: 10. CDR3 length equals 16 residues. CDR1 is PRHDT and CDR2 is FYEKMQ in the germline V gene (reference sequence). DNA of the CDR3: TGTGCCAGCAGCTTCTTGGGCGGGGGGGCAGCCGATACGCAGTATTTT. Translation gives CASSFLGGGAADTQYF.

The J gene is TRBJ1-2, the V gene TRBV30; 7 bases are shared with TRBD1. The V and J ends lost 1 base and 8 bases, in that order; junction bases with no gene match: 4. CDR3 size: 12 residues. The V gene's germline CDR1 is GTSNPN and CDR2 SVGIG (reference sequence). The CDR3 sequence: CAWSATGYGYTF. The CDR3 DNA is TGTGCCTGGAGTGCGACAGGGTACGGCTACACCTTC. The whole variable domain, filled in from reference TRBV30 and TRBJ1-2, reads SQTIHQWPATLVQPVGSPLSLECTVEGTSNPNLYWYRQAAGRGLQLLFYSVGIGQISSEVPQNLSASRPQDRQFILSSKKLLLSDSGFYLCAWSATGYGYTFGSGTRLTVV.

The chain couples TRBV24-1 to TRBJ2-5; a possible D gene is TRBD2 (6 bases). Trimming cost V 3 bases and J 0 bases, with 19 bases left between them. The CDR3 spans 18 residues. The germline CDR1 and CDR2 sequences are KGHDR and SFDVKD. The CDR3 nucleotides read TGTGCCACCAGTGATGGGCCCGCGGCAGGGAGGTACCAAGAGACCCAGTACTTC. Protein product: CATSDGPAAGRYQETQYF.

This chain links TRBV12-3 or TRBV12-4 with TRBJ1-5, with TRBD1 identical over 9 bases. V gave up 6 bases and J gave up 7 bases; unmatched junction bases: 4. CDR3 size: 13 residues. CDR3 region: CASSGQGPQPQHF. The CDR3, as DNA: TGTGCCAGCAGCGGACAGGGGCCCCAGCCCCAGCATTTT.

The V call is TRBV9, the J call TRBJ2-2, with a weak D call TRBD1 (5 bases). With 3 bases removed from V and 4 bases from J, the gap between germline ends came to 22 bases. Per the germline V gene, CDR1 is SGDLS and CDR2 is YYNGEE. This CDR3 has 18 amino acids. CDR3 coding DNA: TGTGCCAGCAGCGGACCGCTACACCAGGGTGGTGGCACCGGGGAGCTGTTTTTT. It translates to CASSGPLHQGGGTGELFF.

V usage is TRBV10-2 and J usage is TRBJ2-5; perhaps TRBD2 as D (5 bases). Between the trimmed V and J ends, which lost 3 bases and 4 bases, there was a span of 18 bases. The CDR3 contains 16 residues. Germline CDR1 reads WSHSY; CDR2 reads SAAADI. CDR3 in amino acids: CASSDPSGQLRETQYF. CDR3 sequence (DNA): TGCGCCAGCAGTGACCCCAGCGGTCAACTAAGAGAGACCCAGTACTTC.

The chain carries TRBV4-1 and TRBJ1-5; 7 bases are shared with TRBD1. The CDR3 spans 13 residues. Germline V gene lookup returns CDR1 MGHRA and CDR2 YSYEKL. J lost 15 bases, V lost 0 bases, and 8 bases had no gene match. The CDR3 DNA reads TGCGCCAGCAGCCAAGACATTACAGGGGTCCGGCATTTT. Its protein is CASSQDITGVRHF.

V usage is TRBV19 and J usage is TRBJ1-1; TRBD1 might be the D (5 bases). The CDR3 consists of 17 residues. Germline V gene sequence: CDR1 LNHDA, CDR2 SQIVND (reference sequence). V was pared by 1 base and J by 0 bases, with 15 bases between. The CDR3 is CASSIVLGATMNTEAFF. CDR3 in DNA: TGTGCCAGTAGTATAGTCCTAGGGGCCACCATGAACACTGAAGCTTTCTTT.

V is TRBV30 and J is TRBJ1-3; D unresolved. CDR3 length: 14 amino acids. CDR1 GTSNPN and CDR2 SVGIG come from the germline V gene (reference sequence). Trimming took 0 bases from V and 3 from J, leaving 9 bases between them. Here the CDR3 DNA reads TGTGCCTGGAGTGTACGGGTCGTTGGAAACACCATATATTTT. As protein: CAWSVRVVGNTIYF.

This chain uses TRBV7-9 with TRBJ1-1, with D tentatively TRBD1 (5 bases). This CDR3 has 13 amino acids. V gave up 7 bases and J gave up 1 base, with 10 bases separating them. The V gene's germline CDR1 is SEHNR and CDR2 FQNEAQ (reference sequence). DNA for the CDR3: TGTGCCAGCACCCTACAGGAGAACACTGAAGCTTTCTTT. It yields the protein CASTLQENTEAFF.

The genes are TRBV5-5 and TRBJ1-1; unclear D gene. Trimming removed 1 base at V and 2 bases at J, with 6 bases between. The CDR3 is 13 residues long. The germline V gene encodes CDR1 SGHKS and CDR2 YYEKEE (reference sequence). CDR3 loop: CASSLYINTEAFF. The CDR3 region has the DNA TGTGCCAGCAGCTTGTATATTAACACTGAAGCTTTCTTT.

The chain combines TRBV19 with TRBJ2-3; TRBD2 aligns across 11 bases. The V gene's germline CDR1 is LNHDA and CDR2 SQIVND (reference sequence). This CDR3 comprises 14 residues. With 8 bases clipped from V and 4 bases from J, the junction kept 5 bases outside the gene matches. CDR3 region: CASGLAGGSDTQYF. In nucleotides, the CDR3 is TGTGCCAGTGGCTTAGCGGGGGGGTCAGATACGCAGTATTTT. Filled out from reference TRBV19 and TRBJ2-3, the complete variable domain reads DGGITQSPKYLFRKEGQNVTLSCEQNLNHDAMYWYRQDPGQGLRLIYYSQIVNDFQKGDIAEGYSVSREKKESFPLTVTSAQKNPTAFYLCASGLAGGSDTQYFGPGTRLTVL.

This clone was seen only once. The chain employs TRBV7-3 and TRBJ2-5; D is unclear. Germline assignment: CDR1 SGHTA and CDR2 FQGTGA. V lost 4 bases and J lost 3, with 9 bases in between. This CDR3 has 13 residues. Here the CDR3 reads CASSSHNKETQYF. DNA for the CDR3: TGTGCCAGCAGCTCCCACAACAAAGAGACCCAGTACTTC.

The rearrangement links TRBV11-2 to TRBJ1-1; perhaps TRBD1 as D (5 bases). The V gene lost 1 base and the J gene lost 7 bases, with 10 bases spanning the gap. The CDR3 has 13 residues. CDR1 and CDR2 (germline): SGHAT, FQNNGV. The CDR3 sequence: CASSLVGPVEAFF. For the CDR3, the DNA is TGTGCCAGCAGCTTAGTGGGGCCGGTTGAAGCTTTCTTT.

J is TRBJ1-2 and V is TRBV30; possible D gene TRBD1, 6 bases. V gave up 3 bases and J gave up 2 bases, with 10 bases separating them. Germline V lookup: CDR1 GTSNPN, CDR2 SVGIG (reference sequence). The CDR3 contains 13 residues. The chain's CDR3 is CAWSRGENYGYTF. CDR3 nucleotides: TGTGCCTGGAGCAGGGGCGAGAACTATGGCTACACCTTC. Full variable domain (remainder filled in from reference TRBV30 and TRBJ1-2): SQTIHQWPATLVQPVGSPLSLECTVEGTSNPNLYWYRQAAGRGLQLLFYSVGIGQISSEVPQNLSASRPQDRQFILSSKKLLLSDSGFYLCAWSRGENYGYTFGSGTRLTVV.

This chain uses TRBV5-5 with TRBJ1-1; 7 bases align to TRBD1. The germline V gene has CDR1 SGHKS and CDR2 YYEKEE (reference sequence). The CDR3 length is 14 residues. J was trimmed by 7 bases and V by 0 bases; bases with no gene match: 6. The CDR3 is CASSLATGLGEAFF. CDR3 nucleotides: TGTGCCAGCAGCTTGGCGACAGGGCTCGGTGAAGCTTTCTTT.

The V call is TRBV2, the J call TRBJ1-1; perhaps TRBD1 as D (5 bases). V lost 4 bases and J 2 bases, leaving 11 bases between the germline ends. Germline CDR1 and CDR2: SNHLY and FYNNEI. The CDR3 covers 14 residues. This CDR3 is CASSGRQGNTEAFF. In DNA form, the CDR3 reads TGTGCCAGCAGTGGGCGGCAGGGTAACACTGAAGCTTTCTTT.